This T cell receptor beta chain was identified during a study of blood T cell repertoires in COVID-19. Study as a whole: Both acute and convalescent COVID-19 samples were obtained from the United States, Italy and Spain. Sources were T cells, B-cell-depleted T cells, or PBMCs; the material itself was cDNA or gDNA.

Original data processing: Amplification with reference gene primers provided the estimates of nucleated cell counts. Using immunoSEQ multiplex PCR, the repertoire was profiled, and TCRdb retains in-frame clones only, with some absent. For V, J and clone size, that table is used; D and trimming come from the DNA. In the table there are around 81,000 clones, roughly 86% of which are singletons. The material sequenced was peripheral blood. This receptor was taken from a woman aged 60-75 years with acute or convalescent COVID-19.

The CDR3 sequence is CASSYGTSVTYNEQFF. The DNA for the CDR3 is TGTGCCAGCAGCTACGGGACTAGCGTGACCTACAATGAGCAGTTCTTC. The chain combines TRBV5-5 with TRBJ2-1; 10 positions match TRBD2. Germline CDR1 reads SGHKS; CDR2 reads YYEKEE (reference sequence). There are 16 residues in the CDR3. Trimming at V came to 3 bases and at J to 2 bases, leaving 5 bases not matched to a gene.